The entry below gives a single TCR beta chain sequence along with its context. Its antigen remains unknown. The data belong to a study of lymphopenia after photon versus proton radiotherapy. Study-level findings and limits: After the lymphocyte nadir, photon-treated repertoires showed oligoclonal expansion, especially of CD8+ Temra cells. Post-nadir TCR diversity decline inversely tracked overall survival among those who died.

Repertoires were generated with immunoSEQ multiplex PCR, while TCRdb's copy carries only in-frame clones and drops some. There are over 50,000 clones in the sample; 75% to 90% occur only once, and about 2% lies in the top ten. Per the germline V gene, CDR1 is SGHRS and CDR2 is YFSETQ. Trimming took 0 bases from V and 7 from J, leaving 10 bases between them. The length of the CDR3 is 13 residues. The chain combines TRBV5-1 with TRBJ1-2; a weak D match, TRBD1 (5 bases). The sequence was collected from a man in his forties with gastric cancer. This specimen was peripheral blood, taken from a patient treated with photon-based radiotherapy. The CDR3 nucleotides read TGCGCCAGCAGCTTGGCTCCGAGGGGTGGCTACACCTTC. It yields the protein CASSLAPRGGYTF.